This T cell receptor beta chain appears in the sequencing data of a study of cytomegalovirus exposure and HLA in healthy donors. CDR3 length: 17 residues. The V gene end was trimmed by 0 bases and the J gene end by 4 bases; junction bases not matched to a gene: 10. CDR1 and CDR2 (germline): SGHRS, YFSETQ. PCR was performed using 60 Vbeta and 13 Jbeta primers. Data came from immunoSEQ multiplex PCR; TCRdb stores just in-frame clones and leaves some out. The sample lists about 140,000 clones, about 80% occurring once. This TCR came from a man aged 25-40 years in good health and CMV-seropositive. V is TRBV5-1 and J is TRBJ2-7; 10 bases are a match to TRBD2. The material sequenced was PBMCs. CDR3 protein: CASSLGDQGTSVYEQYF. CDR3 DNA: TGCGCCAGCAGCTTGGGGGACCAAGGGACTAGCGTGTACGAGCAGTACTTC.